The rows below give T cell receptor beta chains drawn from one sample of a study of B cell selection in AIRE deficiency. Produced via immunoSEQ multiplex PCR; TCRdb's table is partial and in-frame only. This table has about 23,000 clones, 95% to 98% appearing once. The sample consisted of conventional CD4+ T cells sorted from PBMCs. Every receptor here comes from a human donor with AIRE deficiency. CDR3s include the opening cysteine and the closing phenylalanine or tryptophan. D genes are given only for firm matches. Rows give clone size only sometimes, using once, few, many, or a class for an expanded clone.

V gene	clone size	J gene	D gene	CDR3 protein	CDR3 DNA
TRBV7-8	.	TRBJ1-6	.	CASSGGTQGYSPLHF	TGTGCCAGCAGCGGAGGTACTCAGGGTTATTCACCCCTCCACTTT
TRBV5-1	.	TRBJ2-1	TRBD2	CASRRLAGDNEQFF	TGCGCCAGCAGACGACTAGCGGGGGACAATGAGCAGTTCTTC
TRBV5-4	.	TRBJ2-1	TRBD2	CASSRGTSGSYNEQFF	TGTGCCAGCAGCAGAGGGACTAGTGGCTCCTACAATGAGCAGTTCTTC
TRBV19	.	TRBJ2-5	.	CASRPGTLHQETQYF	TGTGCCAGTAGGCCGGGGACTCTACACCAAGAGACCCAGTACTTC
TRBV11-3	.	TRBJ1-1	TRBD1	CASSPGTGLEAFF	TGTGCCAGCAGCCCGGGGACAGGGCTTGAAGCTTTCTTT
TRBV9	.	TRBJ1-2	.	CASSGGTPKTTHYGYTF	TGTGCCAGCAGCGGAGGGACTCCTAAAACCACCCACTATGGCTACACCTTC
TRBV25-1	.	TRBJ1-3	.	CASSATLGNTIYF	TGTGCCAGCAGTGCAACTTTGGGAAACACCATATATTTT
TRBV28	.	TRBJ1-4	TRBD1	CASSFPSGGGTEKLFF	TGTGCCAGCAGTTTCCCCTCAGGGGGCGGAACGGAAAAACTGTTTTTT
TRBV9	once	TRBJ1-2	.	CASSVAEGAGYGYTF	TGTGCCAGCAGCGTAGCTGAAGGGGCAGGCTATGGCTACACCTTC
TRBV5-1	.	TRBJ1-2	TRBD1	CASKDRGWGGYTF	TGCGCCAGCAAGGACAGGGGGTGGGGTGGCTACACCTTC
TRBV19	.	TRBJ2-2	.	CASSIRLNTGELFF	TGTGCCAGTAGTATCCGGCTTAACACCGGGGAGCTGTTTTTT
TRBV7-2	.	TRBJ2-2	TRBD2	CASRLAGSGLAFTGELFF	TGTGCCAGCAGGTTAGCTGGTTCGGGACTAGCGTTCACCGGGGAGCTGTTTTTT
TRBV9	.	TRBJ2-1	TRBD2	CASSVGLAGGNYNEQFF	TGTGCCAGCAGCGTAGGACTAGCGGGAGGCAACTACAATGAGCAGTTCTTC
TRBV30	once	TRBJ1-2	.	CAWSRDPGYGYTF	TGTGCCTGGAGCCGGGACCCAGGCTATGGCTACACCTTC
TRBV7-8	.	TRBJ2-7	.	CASSLGSGQTYEQYF	TGTGCCAGCAGCTTAGGGTCAGGACAAACCTACGAGCAGTACTTC
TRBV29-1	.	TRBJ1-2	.	CSFHKDGYTF	TGCAGCTTCCATAAGGATGGCTACACCTTC